This is a list of T cell receptor beta chains from one sample in a study of cytomegalovirus exposure and HLA in healthy donors. Assay used: immunoSEQ multiplex PCR; TCRdb lists only in-frame clones, some missing. The table lists some 170,000 clones, 80% to 90% of them singletons. The specimen was PBMCs. The source of these receptors is a woman between 50 and 59 years old in good health and CMV-seronegative. The CDR3 runs from the conserved cysteine through the conserved F or W. Each record gives: J gene, CDR3 length, V gene, CDR3 protein.

j_call: TRBJ1-4; cdr3_length: 15; v_call: TRBV4-1; cdr3_aa: CASWGQSSLGEKLFF
j_call: TRBJ1-2; cdr3_length: 14; v_call: TRBV5-4; cdr3_aa: CASRDGVRGYGYTF
j_call: TRBJ2-3; cdr3_length: 14; v_call: TRBV7-9; cdr3_aa: CASSLAQNTDTQYF
j_call: TRBJ1-2; cdr3_length: 12; v_call: TRBV28; cdr3_aa: CASGDRGSDYTF
j_call: TRBJ1-6; cdr3_length: 14; v_call: TRBV6-1; cdr3_aa: CASSSGPYNSPLHF
j_call: TRBJ2-5; cdr3_length: 13; v_call: TRBV30; cdr3_aa: CAWSLVGAQTQYF
j_call: TRBJ2-3; cdr3_length: 16; v_call: TRBV19; cdr3_aa: CASTPSGQGAPDTQYF
j_call: TRBJ2-3; cdr3_length: 12; v_call: TRBV9; cdr3_aa: CASSVPSHTQYF
j_call: TRBJ1-1; cdr3_length: 14; v_call: TRBV29-1; cdr3_aa: CSVEEGGGNTEAFF
j_call: TRBJ2-3; cdr3_length: 15; v_call: TRBV6-5; cdr3_aa: CASRPRGQHTDTQYF
j_call: TRBJ2-7; cdr3_length: 13; v_call: TRBV6-6; cdr3_aa: CASSYEGAYEQYF
j_call: TRBJ2-5; cdr3_length: 11; v_call: TRBV11-2; cdr3_aa: CASSNLETQYF
j_call: TRBJ2-7; cdr3_length: 18; v_call: TRBV13; cdr3_aa: CASSLEVASGGSSYEQYF
j_call: TRBJ2-2; cdr3_length: 18; v_call: TRBV28; cdr3_aa: CASSLTGTRVTNTGELFF
j_call: TRBJ2-3; cdr3_length: 14; v_call: TRBV5-1; cdr3_aa: CASKSGGEYDTQYF
j_call: TRBJ2-2; cdr3_length: 17; v_call: TRBV4-3; cdr3_aa: CASSTRLAGGPTGELFF
j_call: TRBJ2-7; cdr3_length: 10; v_call: TRBV29-1; cdr3_aa: CSVVLDKRYF
j_call: TRBJ1-5; cdr3_length: 15; v_call: TRBV5-8; cdr3_aa: CASSSTGGVNQPQHF
j_call: TRBJ1-2; cdr3_length: 15; v_call: TRBV7-9; cdr3_aa: CASSLEGGVNYGYTF
j_call: TRBJ1-6; cdr3_length: 15; v_call: TRBV9; cdr3_aa: CASSTTPGGNSPLHF
j_call: TRBJ1-2; cdr3_length: 15; v_call: TRBV9; cdr3_aa: CASSSGQGAVYGYTF
j_call: TRBJ2-3; cdr3_length: 17; v_call: TRBV5-6; cdr3_aa: CASSPGTSGLKADTQYF
j_call: TRBJ2-7; cdr3_length: 13; v_call: TRBV6-1; cdr3_aa: CASSEVRAYEQYF
j_call: TRBJ2-1; cdr3_length: 16; v_call: TRBV11-2; cdr3_aa: CASRLGPGLAGFEQFF
j_call: TRBJ1-2; cdr3_length: 14; v_call: TRBV9; cdr3_aa: CASSTFGLNYGYTF
j_call: -; cdr3_length: 14; v_call: TRBV7-8; cdr3_aa: CASSLTGVSYEQYF
j_call: TRBJ2-7; cdr3_length: 14; v_call: TRBV6-1; cdr3_aa: CASSGTSVNREQYF
j_call: TRBJ1-2; cdr3_length: 16; v_call: TRBV18; cdr3_aa: CASSPGQGRANYGYTF
j_call: TRBJ2-1; cdr3_length: 16; v_call: TRBV7-6; cdr3_aa: CASSSRGGDRGNEQFF
j_call: TRBJ2-1; cdr3_length: 13; v_call: TRBV29-1; cdr3_aa: CSVETPPADEQFF
j_call: TRBJ1-4; cdr3_length: 14; v_call: TRBV2; cdr3_aa: CASRQGSGSEKLFF
j_call: TRBJ1-1; cdr3_length: 11; v_call: TRBV30; cdr3_aa: CAWSVGVEAFF
j_call: TRBJ2-3; cdr3_length: 14; v_call: TRBV9; cdr3_aa: CASSVGEYTDTQYF
j_call: TRBJ2-7; cdr3_length: 15; v_call: TRBV2; cdr3_aa: CASRKPETGGYEQYF
j_call: TRBJ2-7; cdr3_length: 17; v_call: TRBV6-1; cdr3_aa: CASSVYRGGRVPYEQYF
j_call: TRBJ2-1; cdr3_length: 17; v_call: TRBV5-4; cdr3_aa: CASSSGLAGGLYNEQFF
j_call: TRBJ1-6; cdr3_length: 16; v_call: TRBV11-2; cdr3_aa: CASSLGDRNLNSPLHF
j_call: TRBJ1-2; cdr3_length: 17; v_call: TRBV5-4; cdr3_aa: CASSWQPGQGNRYGYTF
j_call: TRBJ1-5; cdr3_length: 14; v_call: TRBV19; cdr3_aa: CASSTEEGGQPQHF